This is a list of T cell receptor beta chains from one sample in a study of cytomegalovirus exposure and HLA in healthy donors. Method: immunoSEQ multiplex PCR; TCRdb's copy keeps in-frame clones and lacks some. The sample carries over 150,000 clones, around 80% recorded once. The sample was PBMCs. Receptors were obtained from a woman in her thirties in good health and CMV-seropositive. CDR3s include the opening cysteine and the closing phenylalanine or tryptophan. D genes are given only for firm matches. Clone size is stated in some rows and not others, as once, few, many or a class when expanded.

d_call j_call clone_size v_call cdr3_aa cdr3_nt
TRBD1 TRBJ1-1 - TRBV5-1 CASEKQGSGNTEAFF TGCGCCAGCGAAAAACAGGGGTCGGGGAACACTGAAGCTTTCTTT
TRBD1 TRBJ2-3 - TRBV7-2 CASSLEGQTDTQYF TGTGCCAGCAGCTTAGAGGGACAGACAGATACGCAGTATTTT
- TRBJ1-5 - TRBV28 CASSLPGALFNQPQHF TGTGCCAGCAGTTTACCAGGGGCCCTCTTCAATCAGCCCCAGCATTTT
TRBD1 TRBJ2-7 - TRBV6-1 CASSFSTGSTYEQYF TGTGCCAGCAGCTTCTCGACAGGGTCTACCTACGAGCAGTACTTC
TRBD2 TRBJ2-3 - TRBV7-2 CASSLSRESQYF TGTGCCAGCAGCTTATCGCGGGAGTCGCAGTATTTT
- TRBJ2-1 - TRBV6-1 CASNFGPNEQFF TGTGCCAGCAATTTCGGTCCTAATGAGCAGTTCTTC
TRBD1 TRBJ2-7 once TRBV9 CASSVEGQGVFEQYF TGTGCCAGCAGCGTGGAAGGACAGGGGGTTTTCGAGCAGTACTTC
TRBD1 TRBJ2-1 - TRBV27 CASSFRQGANEQFF TGTGCCAGCAGTTTTAGACAGGGGGCGAATGAGCAGTTCTTC
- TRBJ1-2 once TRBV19 CASQTTGGYTF TGTGCCAGCCAGACGACTGGGGGCTACACCTTC
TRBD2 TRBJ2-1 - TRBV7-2 CASSLLAGGYNEQFF TGTGCCAGCAGCCTTCTAGCGGGAGGGTACAATGAGCAGTTCTTC
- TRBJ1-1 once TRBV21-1 CASSKEGRQGDEAFF TGTGCCAGCAGCAAAGAGGGTAGACAGGGGGACGAAGCTTTCTTT
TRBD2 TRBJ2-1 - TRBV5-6 CASSAPLAGGYKDEQFF TGTGCCAGCAGCGCCCCACTAGCGGGAGGCTATAAGGATGAGCAGTTCTTC
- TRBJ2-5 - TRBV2 CASSAEVAVETQYF TGTGCCAGCAGCGCCGAGGTAGCGGTGGAGACCCAGTACTTC
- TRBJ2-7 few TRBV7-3 CASSLYRGGYEQYF TGTGCCAGCAGCTTATATAGGGGAGGCTACGAGCAGTACTTC
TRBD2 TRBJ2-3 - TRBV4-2 CASSQDIAGGPLDTQYF TGTGCCAGCAGCCAAGACATAGCGGGAGGGCCTCTTGATACGCAGTATTTT
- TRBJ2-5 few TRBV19 CASSIGSGVGDGRTQYF TGTGCCAGTAGTATAGGCTCGGGAGTAGGGGACGGGAGGACCCAGTACTTC
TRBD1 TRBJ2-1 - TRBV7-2 CASSGGQGSYNEQFF TGTGCCAGCAGCGGAGGACAGGGGAGCTACAATGAGCAGTTCTTC
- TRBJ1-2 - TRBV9 CASTLNYGYTF TGTGCCAGCACCCTTAACTATGGCTACACCTTC
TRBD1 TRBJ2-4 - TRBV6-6 CASSSLDRSAKNIQYF TGTGCCAGCAGTTCCCTGGACAGGTCGGCCAAAAACATTCAGTACTTC
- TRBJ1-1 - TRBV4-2 CASSQVTVNTEAFF TGTGCCAGCAGCCAAGTGACAGTGAACACTGAAGCTTTCTTT
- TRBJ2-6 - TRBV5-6 CASSLFTGTGANVLTF TGTGCCAGCAGCCTTTTCACAGGGACTGGGGCCAACGTCCTGACTTTC
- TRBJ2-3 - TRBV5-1 CASSPMGGAGTDTQYF TGCGCCAGCAGCCCAATGGGGGGAGCCGGCACAGATACGCAGTATTTT
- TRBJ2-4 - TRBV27 CASRQLAKNIQYF TGTGCCAGTCGACAGCTAGCCAAAAACATTCAGTACTTC
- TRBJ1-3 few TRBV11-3 CASSLVGVGNTIYF TGTGCCAGCAGCTTAGTAGGGGTCGGAAACACCATATATTTT
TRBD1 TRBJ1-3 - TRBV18 CASSPLSQGAVGNTIYF TGTGCCAGCTCACCACTGTCACAGGGGGCAGTTGGAAACACCATATATTTT
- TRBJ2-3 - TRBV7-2 CASSRGSTDTQYF TGTGCCAGCAGCCGAGGTAGCACAGATACGCAGTATTTT
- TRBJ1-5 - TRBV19 CASSIMAQPQHF TGTGCCAGTAGTATTATGGCCCAGCCCCAGCATTTT
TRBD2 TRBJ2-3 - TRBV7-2 CASSLRSGRATDTQYF TGTGCCAGCAGCTTACGTAGCGGGAGAGCAACAGATACGCAGTATTTT
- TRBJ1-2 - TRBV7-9 CASSLANTYGYTF TGTGCCAGCAGCTTAGCGAACACCTATGGCTACACCTTC
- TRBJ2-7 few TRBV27 CASSWGREQYF TGTGCCAGCAGTTGGGGGCGCGAGCAGTACTTC
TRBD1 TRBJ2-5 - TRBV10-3 CAISESSRGPAETQYF TGTGCCATCAGTGAGTCGAGCAGGGGGCCGGCAGAGACCCAGTACTTC
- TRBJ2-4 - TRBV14 CASSQDMRDNIQYF TGTGCCAGCAGCCAAGATATGAGGGATAACATTCAGTACTTC
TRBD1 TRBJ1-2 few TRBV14 CASSHDRGSYGYTF TGTGCCAGCAGCCACGACAGGGGAAGCTATGGCTACACCTTC
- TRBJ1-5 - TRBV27 CASSLALPYQPQHF TGTGCCAGCAGTTTAGCACTTCCTTATCAGCCCCAGCATTTT
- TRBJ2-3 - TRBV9 CASSVAGQDTQYF TGTGCCAGCAGCGTAGCAGGCCAAGATACGCAGTATTTT